These 8 T cell receptor beta chains were all obtained from the same sample, sequenced in a study of OX40 agonist ivuxolimab in advanced cancers. The data were produced by immunoSEQ multiplex PCR, yet TCRdb's version contains in-frame clones alone and is incomplete. The sample consists of 50,000 to 65,000 clones, approximately 90% of them appearing once. The sample consisted of CD4+ or CD8+ T cells sorted from blood, taken in a trial of the OX40 agonist ivuxolimab. The receptors were gathered from an adult with an advanced solid tumor such as melanoma, head and neck, liver or kidney cancer.

The chain carries TRBV5-1 and TRBJ2-2; possible D gene TRBD2, 6 bases. V dropped 4 bases and J dropped 5 bases, with 15 bases sitting between them. The CDR3 consists of 15 residues. The germline CDR1 and CDR2 sequences are SGHRS and YFSETQ. The CDR3 region has the DNA TGCGCCAGCAGCCCCTCTGTTCGGGGGACCGGGGAGCTGTTTTTT. It translates to CASSPSVRGTGELFF.

This rearrangement joins TRBV6-1 to TRBJ1-2, with D unclear. This CDR3 has 14 residues. Trimming took 0 bases from V and 4 from J, leaving 9 bases between them. The germline V gene encodes CDR1 MNHNS and CDR2 SASEGT. The CDR3 is CASSEAGSPYGYTF. CDR3 DNA: TGTGCCAGCAGTGAAGCGGGGTCTCCCTATGGCTACACCTTC.

About this clone itself: The junction does not match germline at one end; this may be a read error. The chain employs TRBV14 and TRBJ1-2, with TRBD1 matching over 12 bases. The germline V gene has CDR1 SGHDN and CDR2 FVKESK. This CDR3 has 17 amino acids. Here the CDR3 reads CASSKELPGQGARGYTF. The CDR3 DNA reads as TGTGCCAGCAGCAAAGAGCTCCCGGGACAGGGGGCGAGAGGCTACACCTTC.

V and J are TRBV28 and TRBJ2-7, with D perhaps being TRBD1 or TRBD2 (5 bases each). Germline loops: CDR1 MDHEN, CDR2 SYDVKM. Trimming left V 8 bases short and J 6 bases short, with 14 bases between. This CDR3 is built from 12 residues. The chain's CDR3 is CASQGDRGEQYF. The CDR3 DNA follows: TGTGCCAGCCAAGGGGACCGGGGCGAGCAGTACTTC.

This chain connects TRBV6-5 to TRBJ2-2, with 10 bases fitting TRBD2. This CDR3 is 14 amino acids long. V shed 5 bases, J shed 9 bases, and the junction held 6 bases outside the gene matches. The germline gives CDR1 MNHEY, CDR2 SVGAGI. The CDR3 reads CASSEELAGRELFF. In DNA, the CDR3 is TGTGCCAGCAGTGAAGAACTAGCGGGAAGGGAGCTGTTTTTT.

V gene TRBV5-3 combines with J gene TRBJ1-5; D is unresolved. TRBV5-3 is labeled an ORF, and its function is uncertain. V was pared by 2 bases and J by 0 bases, with 21 bases between. This CDR3 is built from 19 residues. The CDR3 loop is CARSLPAAWQSNSNQPQHF. In DNA form, the CDR3 reads TGTGCCAGAAGCTTACCGGCGGCGTGGCAGTCAAATAGCAATCAGCCCCAGCATTTT.

The table lists this clone with a count of one. V gene TRBV7-2 combines with J gene TRBJ1-1; 8 bases match TRBD1. V was pared by 7 bases and J by 5 bases, with 9 bases of the junction left unmatched. Looked up from germline, CDR1 is SGHTA and CDR2 is FQGNSA. The CDR3 length is 14 residues. The CDR3 loop reads CASNQINRGTEAFF. DNA for the CDR3: TGTGCCAGCAACCAAATTAACAGGGGGACTGAAGCTTTCTTT.

The chain uses TRBV11-2 and TRBJ2-2; D may match TRBD1 or TRBD2 (5 bases each). The CDR3 runs to 11 residues. Germline V gene data show CDR1 as SGHAT and CDR2 as FQNNGV. V was pared by 6 bases and J by 12 bases, with 11 bases between. The CDR3: CASSFRGKLFF. CDR3 bases: TGTGCCAGCAGTTTCCGGGGCAAGCTGTTTTTT.